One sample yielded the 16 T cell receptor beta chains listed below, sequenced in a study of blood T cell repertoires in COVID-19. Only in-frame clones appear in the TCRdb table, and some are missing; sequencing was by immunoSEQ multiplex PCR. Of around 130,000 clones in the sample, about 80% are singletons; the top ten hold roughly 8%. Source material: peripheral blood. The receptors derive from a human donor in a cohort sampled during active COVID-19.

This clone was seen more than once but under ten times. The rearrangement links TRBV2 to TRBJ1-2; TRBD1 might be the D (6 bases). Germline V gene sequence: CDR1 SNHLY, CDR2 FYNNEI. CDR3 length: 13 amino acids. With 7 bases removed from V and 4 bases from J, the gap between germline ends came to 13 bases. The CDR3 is CASTPQGAYGYTF. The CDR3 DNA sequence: TGTGCCAGCACCCCACAGGGCGCCTATGGCTACACCTTC.

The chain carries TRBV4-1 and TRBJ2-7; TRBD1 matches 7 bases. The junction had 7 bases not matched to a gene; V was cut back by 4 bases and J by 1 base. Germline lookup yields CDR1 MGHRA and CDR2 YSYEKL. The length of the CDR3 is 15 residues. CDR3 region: CASSPVTGKSYEQYF. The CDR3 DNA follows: TGCGCCAGCAGCCCAGTGACAGGGAAATCCTACGAGCAGTACTTC.

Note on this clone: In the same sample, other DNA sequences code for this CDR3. CDR3 nucleotide sequence: TGTGCCAGCAGCGTAGGACAGGGGAATGAAAAACTGTTTTTT. Its translation: CASSVGQGNEKLFF. This rearrangement joins TRBV9 to TRBJ1-4; 8 bases fit TRBD1. V lost 0 bases and J lost 5; bases outside the gene matches: 0. This CDR3 has 14 amino acids. Germline CDR1 SGDLS, CDR2 YYNGEE.

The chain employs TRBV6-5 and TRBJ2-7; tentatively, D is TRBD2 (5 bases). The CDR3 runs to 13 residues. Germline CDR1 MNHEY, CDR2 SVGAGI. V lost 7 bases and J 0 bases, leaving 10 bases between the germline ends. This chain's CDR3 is CASTLGSSYEQYF. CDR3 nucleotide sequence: TGTGCCAGCACCCTAGGGAGCTCCTACGAGCAGTACTTC.

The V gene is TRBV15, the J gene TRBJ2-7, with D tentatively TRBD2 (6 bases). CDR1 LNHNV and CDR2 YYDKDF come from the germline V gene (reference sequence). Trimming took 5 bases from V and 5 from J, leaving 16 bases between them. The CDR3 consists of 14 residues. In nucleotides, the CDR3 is TGTGCCACCAGCCCGGGAGCAATCCCCAACGAGCAGTACTTC. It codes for CATSPGAIPNEQYF.

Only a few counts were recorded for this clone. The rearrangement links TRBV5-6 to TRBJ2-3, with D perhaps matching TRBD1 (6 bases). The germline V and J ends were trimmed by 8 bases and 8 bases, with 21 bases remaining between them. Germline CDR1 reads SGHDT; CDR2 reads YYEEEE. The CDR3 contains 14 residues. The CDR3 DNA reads TGTGCCAGTCACGCCTACAGGGCTCCATTTACGCAGTATTTT. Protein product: CASHAYRAPFTQYF.

CDR3 loop: CASSSDLAGAGETQYF. The CDR3 coding sequence is TGCGCCAGCAGCTCTGACCTAGCGGGGGCAGGAGAGACCCAGTACTTC. The chain has TRBV5-1 and TRBJ2-5; 10 positions agree with TRBD2. The CDR3 loop spans 16 amino acids. V trimming: 3 bases; J trimming: 4 bases; junction bases outside the gene matches: 9. Germline V gene lookup returns CDR1 SGHRS and CDR2 YFSETQ.

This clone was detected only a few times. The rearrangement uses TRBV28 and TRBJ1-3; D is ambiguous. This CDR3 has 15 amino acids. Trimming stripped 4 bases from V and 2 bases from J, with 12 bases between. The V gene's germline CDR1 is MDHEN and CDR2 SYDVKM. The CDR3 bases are TGTGCCAGCAGTTACCCCGGCGGGGCTGGAAACACCATATATTTT. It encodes CASSYPGGAGNTIYF.

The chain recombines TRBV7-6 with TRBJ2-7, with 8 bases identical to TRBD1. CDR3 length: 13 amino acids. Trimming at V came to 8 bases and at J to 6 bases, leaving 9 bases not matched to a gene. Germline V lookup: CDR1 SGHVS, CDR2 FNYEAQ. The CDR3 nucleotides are TGTGCCAGCGGAACGGACAGGGCCGGCGAGCAGTACTTC. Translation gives CASGTDRAGEQYF.

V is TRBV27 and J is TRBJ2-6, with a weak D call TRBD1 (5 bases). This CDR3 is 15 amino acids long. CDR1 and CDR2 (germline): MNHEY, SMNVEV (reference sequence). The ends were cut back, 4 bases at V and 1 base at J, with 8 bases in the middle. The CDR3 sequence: CASSSPGSGANVLTF. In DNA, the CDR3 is TGTGCCAGCAGTTCCCCAGGGTCTGGGGCCAACGTCCTGACTTTC.

The CDR3 spells CASSQRQGDSGNTIYF. CDR3 coding DNA: TGCGCCAGCAGCCAAAGGCAGGGGGATTCTGGAAACACCATATATTTT. The chain recombines TRBV4-1 with TRBJ1-3; 7 nucleotides line up with TRBD1. V was clipped by 2 bases and J by 1 base; unmatched bases: 5. The CDR3 sequence is 16 residues long. Germline CDR1 and CDR2: MGHRA and YSYEKL.

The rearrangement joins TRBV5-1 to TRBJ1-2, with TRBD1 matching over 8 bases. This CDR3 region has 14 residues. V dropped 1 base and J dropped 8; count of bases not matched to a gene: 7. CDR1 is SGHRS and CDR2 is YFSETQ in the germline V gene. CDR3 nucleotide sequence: TGCGCCAGCAGCTTGCAGGGGGCGCCAGGAGGCTACACCTTC. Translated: CASSLQGAPGGYTF.

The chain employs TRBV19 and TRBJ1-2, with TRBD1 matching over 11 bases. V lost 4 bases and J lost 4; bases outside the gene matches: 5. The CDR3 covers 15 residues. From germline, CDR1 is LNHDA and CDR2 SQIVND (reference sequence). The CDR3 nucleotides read TGTGCCAGTAGTACATCGGACAGGGGGCCCTATGGCTACACCTTC. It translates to CASSTSDRGPYGYTF.

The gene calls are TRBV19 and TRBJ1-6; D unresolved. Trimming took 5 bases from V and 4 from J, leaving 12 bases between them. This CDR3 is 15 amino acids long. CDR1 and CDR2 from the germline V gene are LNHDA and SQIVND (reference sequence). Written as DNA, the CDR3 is TGTGCCAGTAGTCCCACCTGGGAGTATAATTCACCCCTCCACTTT. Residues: CASSPTWEYNSPLHF.

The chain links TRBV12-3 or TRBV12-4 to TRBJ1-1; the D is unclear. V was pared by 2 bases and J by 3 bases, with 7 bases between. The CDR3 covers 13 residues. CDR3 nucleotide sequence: TGTGCCAGCAGTTTATATCAGGACACTGAAGCTTTCTTT. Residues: CASSLYQDTEAFF.

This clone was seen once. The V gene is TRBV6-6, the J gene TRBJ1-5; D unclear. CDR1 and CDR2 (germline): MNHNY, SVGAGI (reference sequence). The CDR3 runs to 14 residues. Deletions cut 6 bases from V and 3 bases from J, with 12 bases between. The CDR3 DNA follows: TGTGCCAGCAGCCGAACCCAACACAATCAGCCCCAGCATTTT. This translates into CASSRTQHNQPQHF.